The clone carrying this T cell receptor beta chain occurred a few times. Sequencing was performed with immunoSEQ multiplex PCR; in TCRdb, only in-frame clones are kept and a portion is missing. In the table there are 150,000 to 160,000 clones, around three quarters of which are singletons. This CDR3 is 15 amino acids long. V lost 2 bases and J lost 5, with 12 bases in between. Germline CDR1 reads MNHEY; CDR2 reads SVGAGI. The data originate from a study of blood T cell repertoires in COVID-19. J is TRBJ2-2 and V is TRBV6-5; a weak D match, TRBD1 (5 bases). The source of this sequence is an older man with acute or convalescent COVID-19. Sequences were obtained from peripheral blood. The chain's CDR3 is CASSYGPGRTGELFF. Written as DNA, the CDR3 is TGTGCCAGCAGTTACGGGCCAGGGCGGACCGGGGAGCTGTTTTTT.